One T cell receptor beta chain is described in this entry. The entry originates in a study of T cells in women clearing cervical HPV infection. As for the study in general: Women with histologically confirmed HPV16-related CIN3 or worse, 2 with invasive cancer, served as cases.

Libraries were prepared by immunoSEQ multiplex PCR; TCRdb keeps only in-frame clonotypes and omits some of them. This listing includes 10,000 to 15,000 clones. This receptor was taken from a woman aged 18-70 years with a cervical HPV16 infection that either progressed to CIN3+ or cleared (not recorded which). The sequencing sample was made of blood buffy coat.

CDR3 DNA, as far as it was read: TGTGCCAGCAGCCAAGATAGGGGCAGAGGTGAG. It codes for CASSQDRGRGE. The full-length CDR3 reads as CASSQDRGRGEQFF. This rearrangement joins TRBV4-2 to TRBJ2-1; perhaps TRBD1 as D (5 bases). The DNA ends 3 residues before the CDR3 does, and the rest of the CDR3 is filled in from the germline J gene. The CDR3 has 14 amino acids. The germline CDR1 and CDR2 sequences are LGHNA and YNFKEQ. Deletions cut 0 bases from V and 9 bases from J, with 12 bases between.